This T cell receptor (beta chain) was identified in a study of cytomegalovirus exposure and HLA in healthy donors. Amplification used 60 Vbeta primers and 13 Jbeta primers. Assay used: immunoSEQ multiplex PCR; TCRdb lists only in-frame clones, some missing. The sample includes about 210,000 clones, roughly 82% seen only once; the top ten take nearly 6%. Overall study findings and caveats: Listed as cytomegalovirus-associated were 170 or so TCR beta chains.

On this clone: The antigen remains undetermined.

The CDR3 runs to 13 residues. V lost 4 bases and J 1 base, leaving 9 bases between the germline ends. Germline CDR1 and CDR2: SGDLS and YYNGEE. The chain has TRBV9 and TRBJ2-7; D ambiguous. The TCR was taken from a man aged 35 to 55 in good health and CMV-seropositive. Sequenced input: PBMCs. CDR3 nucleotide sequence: TGTGCCAGCAGCCCCTCTAAATCCTACGAGCAGTACTTC. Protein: CASSPSKSYEQYF.